Below are 10 T cell receptor beta chains sequenced from a single sample in a study of CD8 T cells in ankylosing spondylitis. The study, taken as a whole, reports: Ankylosing spondylitis blood seemed to carry a telltale TCR beta motif made of seven or eight highly homologous variants.

TCRdb itself ran the 5' RACE reads through MiXCR, one entry per CDR3 protein. The sample lists roughly 670,000 distinct CDR3 sequences; 15% to 20% were seen once. The antigens of these receptors remain unknown. The sequenced sample consisted of blood, either unsorted or a sorted T cell fraction (not recorded which). These receptors all come from a male donor with ankylosing spondylitis.

This clonotype was seen more than once but under ten times. The rearrangement links TRBV29-1 to TRBJ1-6, with a possible D match to TRBD1 (6 bases). Trimming removed 6 bases from V and 6 bases from J, with 27 bases in between. Germline V gene data show CDR1 as SQVTM and CDR2 as ANQGSEA. CDR3 length equals 18 residues. DNA for the CDR3: TGCAGCGTCCCCGGGGATGGGACACCCTCCGATATTAATTCACCCCTCCACTTT. Protein product: CSVPGDGTPSDINSPLHF. The entire variable domain, with the rest obtained from reference TRBV29-1 and TRBJ1-6, is as follows: SAVISQKPSRDICQRGTSLTIQCQVDSQVTMMFWYRQQPGQSLTLIATANQGSEATYESGFVIDKFPISRPNLTFSTLTVSNMSPEDSSIYLCSVPGDGTPSDINSPLHFGNGTRLTVT.

There are a few counts of this clonotype. The chain combines TRBV25-1 with TRBJ2-7, with D unclear. CDR3 length: 16 amino acids. Germline CDR1 reads MGHDK; CDR2 reads SYGVNS. V shed 3 bases and J shed 0 bases, with 15 bases lying between them. The CDR3, as DNA: TGTGCCAGCAGTGACTCAAGTTCCTTTCACTCCTACGAGCAGTACTTC. Translating gives CASSDSSSFHSYEQYF.

This clonotype was observed a handful of times. The V call is TRBV5-6, the J call TRBJ1-1, with D unclear. V was shortened by 2 bases and J by 4 bases, with 9 bases between the two germline ends. Germline lookup yields CDR1 SGHDT and CDR2 YYEEEE. There are 13 residues in the CDR3. For the CDR3, the DNA is TGTGCCAGCAGCTTCGCGGCAGCCACTGAAGCTTTCTTT. Protein: CASSFAAATEAFF.

This clonotype was picked up a small number of times. The CDR3 sequence: CAISESRGRAYGYTF. CDR3 sequence (DNA): TGTGCCATCAGTGAGTCGAGGGGACGAGCCTATGGCTACACCTTC. This chain joins TRBV10-3 and TRBJ1-2, with D perhaps matching TRBD1 (5 bases). V lost 0 bases, J lost 4 bases, and 12 bases lay in between. The germline V gene has CDR1 ENHRY and CDR2 SYGVKD. CDR3 length equals 15 residues.

This clonotype was counted ten times or more. This rearrangement joins TRBV5-1 to TRBJ2-5; 8 bases match TRBD2. CDR1 and CDR2 from the germline V gene are SGHRS and YFSETQ. V lost 0 bases, J lost 2 bases, and 0 bases stayed unmatched. The CDR3 sequence is 14 residues long. CDR3 sequence reads: CASSLAGGQETQYF. The CDR3 nucleotides read TGCGCCAGCAGCTTGGCGGGGGGGCAAGAGACCCAGTACTTC.

The table lists this clonotype with many counts. The chain has TRBV9 and TRBJ2-7, with 14 bases that match TRBD2. V gave up 4 bases and J gave up 5 bases; unmatched junction bases: 5. Per germline, CDR1 SGDLS and CDR2 YYNGEE. The CDR3 spans 15 residues. The CDR3 coding sequence is TGTGCCAGCAGCCCCAGACTAGCGGGAGGGGACGAGCAGTACTTC. Translating gives CASSPRLAGGDEQYF.

This clonotype has a count of ten or more. The genes are TRBV6-4 and TRBJ2-3; 8 bases fit TRBD2. Germline V gene data show CDR1 as MRHNA and CDR2 as SNTAGT. V was clipped by 0 bases and J by 3 bases; unmatched bases: 5. CDR3 size: 16 residues. Here the CDR3 reads CASSDSTGGGTDTQYF. DNA for the CDR3: TGTGCCAGCAGTGACTCGACTGGCGGGGGGACAGATACGCAGTATTTT.

CDR3: CASSIGADSYNEQFF. CDR3 bases: TGTGCCAGCAGTATCGGGGCAGACTCCTACAATGAGCAGTTCTTC. The chain combines TRBV2 with TRBJ2-1; TRBD1 or TRBD2 may be the D gene (5 bases each). V gave up 5 bases and J gave up 0 bases, with 11 bases separating them. CDR1 SNHLY and CDR2 FYNNEI come from the germline V gene. This CDR3 is built from 15 residues.

The table lists this clonotype with a few counts. The chain is built from TRBV20-1 and TRBJ2-1; D ambiguous. CDR1 is DFQATT, CDR2 SNEGSKA, per germline (reference sequence). There are 14 residues in the CDR3. Trimming stripped 6 bases from V and 4 bases from J, with 16 bases between. CDR3 sequence: CSAPQPVEYNEQFF. CDR3 coding DNA: TGCAGTGCCCCGCAGCCAGTCGAATACAATGAGCAGTTCTTC.

Only a few counts were recorded for this clonotype. The rearrangement uses TRBV5-1 and TRBJ2-1; 9 bases are shared with TRBD1. CDR3 length: 16 amino acids. J lost 3 bases, V lost 2 bases, and 6 bases had no gene match. Germline values: CDR1 SGHRS, CDR2 YFSETQ. The CDR3 spells CASSFWGQGSYNEQFF. CDR3 DNA sequence: TGCGCCAGCAGCTTCTGGGGACAGGGAAGCTACAATGAGCAGTTCTTC. Supplemented by reference TRBV5-1 and TRBJ2-1, the full variable domain reads KAGVTQTPRYLIKTRGQQVTLSCSPISGHRSVSWYQQTPGQGLQFLFEYFSETQRNKGNFPGRFSGRQFSNSRSEMNVSTLELGDSALYLCASSFWGQGSYNEQFFGPGTRLTVL.